Here is one T cell receptor beta chain with its context. Methods used by the authors: Cell counts per sample came from amplifying reference gene primers. Profiled with immunoSEQ multiplex PCR; TCRdb holds only in-frame clones, not every one. V, J and clone size are taken as reported in that table, and D and trimming were inferred from the DNA itself. Of 200,000 to 300,000 clones in the sample, about 89% were seen once. Recruits, aged about 18 to 95 years, lived in about two dozen US areas. These data belong to a study of blood T cell repertoires in COVID-19. Study context: COVID-19 samples, acute and convalescent, were from the United States, Italy and Spain. PBMCs, B-cell-depleted T cells, or T cells were the source of the cDNA or gDNA that made up the material.

This CDR3 is 16 amino acids long. CDR1 and CDR2 (germline): MDHEN, SYDVKM. V trimming: 4 bases; J trimming: 7 bases; junction bases outside the gene matches: 11. The sequence derives from a woman aged 18-29 years who had recovered from COVID-19. Sequenced material: PBMCs or T cells enriched from blood (not recorded which). The chain has TRBV28 and TRBJ2-1; 9 bases fit TRBD2. The CDR3 coding sequence is TGTGCCAGCAGTTCCTTGGGTAGCGGGAGTCCTAATGAGCAGTTCTTC. This sequence encodes CASSSLGSGSPNEQFF.